A selection of T cell receptor beta chains follows, all from one sample in a study of shared clonotypes between healthy human individuals. Profiling relied on immunoSEQ multiplex PCR, and the TCRdb table lists in-frame clones only, not all of them. The sample carries roughly 380,000 clones, approximately 96% recorded once. Sequencing was done on a sample of memory CD8+ T cells sorted from blood. The receptor set was obtained from a man aged 30 to 45 in good health. The CDR3 runs from the conserved cysteine through the conserved F or W.

>TRBJ2-7|TRBV2
CASRIQGEQYF
>TRBJ1-3|TRBV15
CATSRDIVRFGTHVAGNTIYF
>TRBJ2-1|TRBV30
CAWSVRWGQFF
>TRBJ2-7|TRBV30
CAWSAGQGAYEQYF
>TRBJ1-1|TRBV19
CASSRKGQGGTEAFF
>TRBJ2-1|TRBV9
CASSVAPLNEQFF
>TRBJ1-3|TRBV20-1
CSAGAGNTIYF
>TRBJ2-2|TRBV4-1
CASSQETSGRASNTGELFF
>TRBJ2-3|TRBV28
CASSPSGHTTDTQYF
>TRBJ2-1|TRBV30
CAWSLVAGVYEQFF
>TRBJ2-1|TRBV10-2
CASSDPGREPSYNEQFF
>TRBJ1-4|TRBV6-5
CASRSNEKLFF
>TRBJ1-2|TRBV7-9
CASSFPGAGGYTF
>TRBJ2-2|TRBV18
CASSPGTGASNTGELFF